This T cell receptor (beta chain) appears in the sequencing data of a study of cytomegalovirus exposure and HLA in healthy donors. Study overall: As released early, the data held approximately 80 million unique TCRs from HLA-typed donors.

About this clone: Its antigen is unidentified.

This CDR3 is 12 amino acids long. V was trimmed by 2 bases and J by 5 bases, leaving 8 bases between them. Germline V gene data show CDR1 as SGHDT and CDR2 as YYEEEE. Regarding the study as a whole: In an earlier analysis, about 87% or about 30%: the productive usage of most TCR beta V segments. In a later analysis, donors in an Asian-associated ancestry cluster reportedly had fewer N-insertions in productive TCRs than the cohort mean. In a later analysis, TCR beta V- and J-gene trimming was associated with a missense DCLRE1C variant.

The PCR ran on 60 Vbeta and 13 Jbeta primers. Profiling relied on immunoSEQ multiplex PCR, and the TCRdb table lists in-frame clones only, not all of them. This table holds about 130,000 clones, about 81% found once. This TCR came from a woman in her 30s in good health and CMV-seronegative. The sequenced material came from PBMCs. The chain combines TRBV5-6 with TRBJ2-7, with D maybe TRBD1 (5 bases). This CDR3 is CASSFQGHEQYF. Here the CDR3 DNA reads TGTGCCAGCAGCTTCCAGGGCCACGAGCAGTACTTC.